This T cell receptor (beta chain) was captured in a study of T cell responses to AZD1222 COVID-19 vaccine. Study observations and caveats: Sampling captured repertoires only after the peak T cell response. Clonal diversity was possibly underestimated, and the donors were mostly white British, with more females.

This clone has just one count. The antigen is unknown. The V end was cut by 3 bases, the J end by 5 bases, with 19 bases between. Germline V gene data show CDR1 as LGHDT and CDR2 as YNNKEL (reference sequence). CDR3 size: 16 residues. Profiled with immunoSEQ multiplex PCR; TCRdb holds only in-frame clones, not every one. Altogether more than 95,000 clones are present, roughly 87% being singletons, with the ten largest covering approximately 7.5%. The material sequenced was peripheral blood, taken on day 0 of AZD1222 vaccination. The genes are TRBV3-1 (or the pseudogene TRBV3-2) and TRBJ1-1; tentatively, D is TRBD1 (6 bases). The TCR comes from an adult in good health. CDR3 nucleotide sequence: TGTGCCAGCAGCCAGTCCTCGGGACACGGGGGGACTGAAGCTTTCTTT. Protein product: CASSQSSGHGGTEAFF.